The 20 T cell receptor beta chains reported below all come from one sample, sequenced in a study of yellow fever vaccine responses in identical twins. TCRdb re-analysed the RT-PCR reads in MiXCR, keeping a single row per CDR3 protein. The sample records over a thousand distinct CDR3 sequences, roughly 6% being singletons. This material consisted of T cells from blood (PBMCs), unsorted or a sorted subset (not recorded which), taken before or after yellow fever vaccination (not recorded which). All receptors come from a woman aged 18-29 years who received the yellow fever vaccine.

This clonotype is deemed medium-sized (0.01 to 0.1%). This sequence joins TRBV11-1 and TRBJ2-7; 9 bases map to TRBD1. The germline V gene encodes CDR1 SGHAT and CDR2 FQDESV (reference sequence). This CDR3 region has 13 residues. J gave up 4 bases and V 5 bases, and 3 bases lay outside the gene matches. In DNA form, the CDR3 reads TGTGCCAGCAGCCCCGGGACAGGGTACGAGCAGTACTTC. As protein: CASSPGTGYEQYF.

The chain combines TRBV6-1 with TRBJ2-7; D uncertain. V was trimmed by 5 bases and J by 2 bases, leaving 16 bases between them. The CDR3 contains 15 residues. The germline V gene has CDR1 MNHNS and CDR2 SASEGT. In DNA, the CDR3 is TGTGCCAGCAGTCCACTCGGGCAGGCAACCTACGAGCAGTACTTC. Translating it yields CASSPLGQATYEQYF.

This clonotype is classed as large. V and J are TRBV20-1 and TRBJ2-3, with unresolved D. Trimming pared 0 bases from V and 4 bases from J, leaving 14 bases between. The CDR3 loop spans 15 amino acids. The germline gives CDR1 DFQATT, CDR2 SNEGSKA (reference sequence). The CDR3 DNA follows: TGCAGTGCTAGAGATCGATTGGGAAGTGCAGATACGCAGTATTTT. Its translation: CSARDRLGSADTQYF.

In this sample, this clonotype is medium-sized. The chain joins TRBV29-1 to TRBJ2-7; no clear D gene. Germline V gene sequence: CDR1 SQVTM, CDR2 ANQGSEA. V was pared by 0 bases and J by 3 bases, with 3 bases between. The CDR3 runs 11 residues. CDR3 bases: TGCAGCGTTGAAGAAAGCTACGAGCAGTACTTC. Amino acid sequence: CSVEESYEQYF.

This clonotype is large in the sample. This chain uses TRBV15 with TRBJ2-7; D possibly uses TRBD1 or TRBD2 (5 bases each). Trimming removed 1 base from V and 2 bases from J, with 12 bases in between. Per germline, CDR1 LNHNV and CDR2 YYDKDF (reference sequence). There are 15 residues in the CDR3. CDR3: CATSRGSMGAYEQYF. In DNA form, the CDR3 reads TGTGCCACCAGCAGAGGTTCAATGGGGGCCTACGAGCAGTACTTC.

This clonotype was found a few times. The chain joins TRBV7-9 to TRBJ2-1; TRBD2 matches at 7 bases. The V and J ends lost 3 bases and 9 bases, in that order; junction bases with no gene match: 2. This CDR3 has 12 residues. Per germline, CDR1 SEHNR and CDR2 FQNEAQ (reference sequence). CDR3 nucleotide sequence: TGTGCCAGCAGCTTGGGGGGGGGTGAGCAGTTCTTC. Protein sequence: CASSLGGGEQFF. The full variable domain, in which reference TRBV7-9 and TRBJ2-1 provide the parts outside the CDR3, is DTGVSQNPRHKITKRGQNVTFRCDPISEHNRLYWYRQTLGQGPEFLTYFQNEAQLEKSRLLSDRFSAERPKGSFSTLEIQRTEQGDSAMYLCASSLGGGEQFFGPGTRLTVL.

V is TRBV11-1 and J is TRBJ2-5; D might be TRBD2 (6 bases). The CDR3 length is 13 residues. The germline V gene has CDR1 SGHAT and CDR2 FQDESV (reference sequence). Between the trimmed V and J ends, which lost 5 bases and 4 bases, there was a span of 11 bases. CDR3: CASSVRTTETQYF. DNA of the CDR3: TGTGCCAGCAGCGTCCGGACTACAGAGACCCAGTACTTC.

A word on this clonotype: A read error is possible here, since a much larger clone lies one base away. The chain joins TRBV4-1 to TRBJ2-7; a possible D gene is TRBD2 (7 bases). In germline, CDR1 is MGHRA, CDR2 YSYEKL. V was cut by 4 bases and J by 2 bases, with 12 bases left in between. The CDR3 has 14 amino acids. The DNA for the CDR3 is TGCGCCAGCAGCCGTGGAGGGGGGGCCTACGAGCAGTACTTC. This codes for CASSRGGGAYEQYF.

This chain uses TRBV3-1 with TRBJ2-7; D may be TRBD2 (6 bases). Looked up from germline, CDR1 is LGHDT and CDR2 is YNNKEL (reference sequence). V shed 4 bases and J shed 2 bases, with 15 bases lying between them. This CDR3 spans 15 amino acids. CDR3 sequence: CASSPVQLAAYEQYF. DNA of the CDR3: TGTGCCAGCAGCCCCGTCCAACTAGCCGCCTACGAGCAGTACTTC.

The V call is TRBV9, the J call TRBJ1-4, with 9 bases matching TRBD1. This CDR3 has 16 residues. J lost 6 bases, V lost 0 bases, and 6 bases had no gene match. The germline V gene has CDR1 SGDLS and CDR2 YYNGEE. Written as DNA, the CDR3 is TGTGCCAGCAGCGTAGAAGCCGGGACAGGGCATGAAAAACTGTTTTTT. It yields the protein CASSVEAGTGHEKLFF.

This clonotype is medium-sized by share. This chain links TRBV5-1 with TRBJ2-1; TRBD1 matches 10 bases. Looked up from germline, CDR1 is SGHRS and CDR2 is YFSETQ. This CDR3 region has 16 residues. The J segment lost 7 bases and the V segment lost 6 bases, leaving 13 bases of the junction unmatched. The CDR3 bases are TGCGCCAGCACCTATCGTTGGGACAGGGGTGAAAATGAGCAGTTCTTC. Its protein is CASTYRWDRGENEQFF.

By its share, this clonotype is large (0.1 to 1%). The chain has TRBV20-1 and TRBJ2-7; D possibly corresponds to TRBD1 (6 bases). This CDR3 contains 13 residues. The V gene lost 6 bases and the J gene lost 2 bases, with 14 bases spanning the gap. The germline gives CDR1 DFQATT, CDR2 SNEGSKA (reference sequence). CDR3 in DNA: TGCAGTGCAAGTCAGGGGTTTGCCTACGAGCAGTACTTC. This codes for CSASQGFAYEQYF.

The chain joins TRBV6-1 to TRBJ2-1; 7 bases line up with TRBD1. CDR1 is MNHNS and CDR2 is SASEGT in the germline V gene. The CDR3 totals 14 residues. V was clipped by 7 bases and J by 1 base; unmatched bases: 4. Here the CDR3 reads CASKYRGSYNEQFF. DNA of the CDR3: TGTGCCAGCAAGTACAGGGGTTCCTACAATGAGCAGTTCTTC.

This clonotype was seen more than once but under ten times. CDR3 sequence reads: CSVETDFSYEQYF. For the CDR3, the DNA is TGCAGCGTTGAAACGGATTTCTCCTACGAGCAGTACTTC. This sequence joins TRBV29-1 and TRBJ2-7, with D hard to call. Germline assignment: CDR1 SQVTM and CDR2 ANQGSEA. The CDR3 is made up of 13 amino acids. Trimming cost V 2 bases and J 0 bases, with 8 bases left between them.

The V gene is TRBV29-1, the J gene TRBJ2-1; D unclear. V lost 4 bases and J lost 2, with 12 bases in between. Germline loops: CDR1 SQVTM, CDR2 ANQGSEA. This CDR3 region has 14 residues. The CDR3 DNA follows: TGCAGCGTTGCCGGGTGGAGCGCCTACAATGAGCAGTTCTTC. This encodes CSVAGWSAYNEQFF.

The gene calls are TRBV13 and TRBJ2-1, with 9 positions matching TRBD1. V lost 5 bases, J lost 4 bases, and 3 bases stayed unmatched. The CDR3 consists of 14 residues. Germline V gives CDR1 PRHDT, CDR2 FYEKMQ (reference sequence). The CDR3 DNA is TGTGCCAGCAGCGGGGGACAGGGATACAATGAGCAGTTCTTC. Residues: CASSGGQGYNEQFF. Full variable domain (missing parts from reference TRBV13 and TRBJ2-1): AAGVIQSPRHLIKEKRETATLKCYPIPRHDTVYWYQQGPGQDPQFLISFYEKMQSDKGSIPDRFSAQQFSDYHSELNMSSLELGDSALYFCASSGGQGYNEQFFGPGTRLTVL.

By share of the sample, this clonotype is large (0.1 to 1%). For the CDR3, the DNA is TGTGCCAGCAGCGTAGACATCTCCTACGAGCAGTACTTC. This encodes CASSVDISYEQYF. The chain links TRBV9 to TRBJ2-7; the D is unclear. Germline CDR1 reads SGDLS; CDR2 reads YYNGEE. Deletions cut 0 bases from V and 0 bases from J, with 4 bases between. This CDR3 is 13 amino acids long.

Within the sample, this clonotype is large. The genes are TRBV20-1 and TRBJ2-7; D is unclear. CDR3 length equals 14 residues. V lost 0 bases and J 0 bases, leaving 9 bases between the germline ends. From germline, CDR1 is DFQATT and CDR2 SNEGSKA (reference sequence). CDR3 DNA: TGCAGTGCTAGAGACCCCCAGGTCTCCTACGAGCAGTACTTC. Its translation is CSARDPQVSYEQYF.

Only a few counts were recorded for this clonotype. This rearrangement joins TRBV5-6 to TRBJ2-7; no clear D. In germline, CDR1 is SGHDT, CDR2 YYEEEE. The V and J ends lost 4 bases and 2 bases respectively, with 7 bases between them. The CDR3 loop spans 12 amino acids. The CDR3 nucleotides read TGTGCCAGCAGCAATGGGGCCTACGAGCAGTACTTC. It specifies CASSNGAYEQYF.

In this sample, this clonotype is medium-sized. This chain joins TRBV30 and TRBJ2-1; the match to TRBD1 covers 10 bases. Germline assignment: CDR1 GTSNPN and CDR2 SVGIG (reference sequence). This CDR3 is built from 15 residues. Trimming took 1 base from V and 2 from J; bases not matched to a gene: 2. CDR3 residues: CAWSAGTGAYNEQFF. CDR3 nucleotide sequence: TGTGCCTGGAGTGCCGGGACAGGGGCCTACAATGAGCAGTTCTTC.